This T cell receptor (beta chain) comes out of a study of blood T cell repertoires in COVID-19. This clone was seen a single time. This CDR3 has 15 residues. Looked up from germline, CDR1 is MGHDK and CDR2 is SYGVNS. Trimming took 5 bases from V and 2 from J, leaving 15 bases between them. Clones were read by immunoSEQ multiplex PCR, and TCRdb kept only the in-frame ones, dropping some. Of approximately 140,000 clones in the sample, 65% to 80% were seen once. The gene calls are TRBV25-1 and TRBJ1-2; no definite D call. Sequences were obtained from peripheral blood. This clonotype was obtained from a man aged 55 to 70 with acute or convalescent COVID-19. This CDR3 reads CASSPSGGRNYGYTF. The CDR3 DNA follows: TGTGCCAGCAGTCCCTCGGGAGGCCGGAACTATGGCTACACCTTC.